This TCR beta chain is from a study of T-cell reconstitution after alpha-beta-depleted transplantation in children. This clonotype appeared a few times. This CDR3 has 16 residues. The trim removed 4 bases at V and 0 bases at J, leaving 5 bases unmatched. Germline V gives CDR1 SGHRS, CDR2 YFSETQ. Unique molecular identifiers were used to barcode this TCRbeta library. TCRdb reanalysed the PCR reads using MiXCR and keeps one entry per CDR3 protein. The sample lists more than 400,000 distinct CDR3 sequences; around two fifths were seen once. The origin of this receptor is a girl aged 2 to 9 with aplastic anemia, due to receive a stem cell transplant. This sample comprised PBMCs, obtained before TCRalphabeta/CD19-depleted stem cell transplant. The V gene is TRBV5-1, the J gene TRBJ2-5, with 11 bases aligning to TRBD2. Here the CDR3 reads CASSRQLAGDQETQYF. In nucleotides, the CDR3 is TGCGCCAGCAGCCGGCAACTAGCGGGAGACCAAGAGACCCAGTACTTC.